This passage covers 18 T cell receptor beta chains from one sample sequenced in a study of glioma-infiltrating T cells. Using RNA template, CDR3s of TCR alpha and beta were amplified with iRepertoire arm-PCR. In TCRdb, the multiplex PCR reads were re-called with MiXCR into one record per CDR3 protein. This table has more than 350,000 distinct CDR3 sequences, 35% to 45% appearing once. Sequenced input: glioma tissue, nonneoplastic brain tissue, or PBMCs (not recorded which). The source is a human donor with low-grade glioma or glioblastoma, undergoing nonglioma brain surgery, or in good health (not recorded which).

The chain uses TRBV6-2 or TRBV6-3 and TRBJ2-6; 10 bases align to TRBD1. Germline lookup yields CDR1 MNHEY and CDR2 SVGEGT. The CDR3 length is 17 residues. The J segment lost 0 bases and the V segment lost 6 bases, leaving 5 bases of the junction unmatched. In DNA form, the CDR3 reads TGTGCCAGCAGGTTGACAGGGGGCTCCTCTGGGGCCAACGTCCTGACTTTC. It is translated as CASRLTGGSSGANVLTF.

This chain uses TRBV7-2 with TRBJ2-1; D possibly corresponds to TRBD1 (6 bases). Trimming removed 2 bases from V and 0 bases from J, with 11 bases in between. The length of the CDR3 is 16 residues. In germline, CDR1 is SGHTA, CDR2 FQGNSA. Here the CDR3 reads CASSLRGSSSYNEQFF. The CDR3 region has the DNA TGTGCCAGCAGCTTAAGGGGGTCGAGCTCCTACAATGAGCAGTTCTTC.

There are many counts of this clonotype. This chain links TRBV28 with TRBJ2-3, with no clear D. Trimming removed 5 bases at V and 7 bases at J, with 7 bases between. This CDR3 region has 11 residues. Germline lookup yields CDR1 MDHEN and CDR2 SYDVKM. Written as DNA, the CDR3 is TGTGCCAGCAGTCTACATAATACGCAGTATTTT. This sequence encodes CASSLHNTQYF. Variable domain in full (rest from reference TRBV28 and TRBJ2-3): DVKVTQSSRYLVKRTGEKVFLECVQDMDHENMFWYRQDPGLGLRLIYFSYDVKMKEKGDIPEGYSVSREKKERFSLILESASTNQTSMYLCASSLHNTQYFGPGTRLTVL.

In this sample, this clonotype turned up many times. The gene calls are TRBV7-2 and TRBJ2-5; D remains ambiguous. The germline V gene encodes CDR1 SGHTA and CDR2 FQGNSA. The CDR3 has 14 amino acids. V lost 3 bases to trimming and J lost 2 bases, with 10 bases between them. DNA of the CDR3: TGTGCCAGCAGCTTCACACGAATTCAAGAGACCCAGTACTTC. Its protein product is CASSFTRIQETQYF. Full variable domain (rest looked up from reference TRBV7-2 and TRBJ2-5): GAGVSQSPSNKVTEKGKDVELRCDPISGHTALYWYRQSLGQGLEFLIYFQGNSAPDKSGLPSDRFSAERTGGSVSTLTIQRTQQEDSAVYLCASSFTRIQETQYFGPGTRLLVL.

The V and J genes are TRBV19 and TRBJ1-5; no reliable D call. V was clipped by 5 bases and J by 6 bases, with 8 bases between them. This CDR3 comprises 12 residues. Germline values: CDR1 LNHDA, CDR2 SQIVND (reference sequence). The CDR3 loop is CASSPYGQPQHF. CDR3 DNA: TGTGCCAGTAGTCCATATGGTCAGCCCCAGCATTTT. Full variable domain (outside the CDR3, taken from reference TRBV19 and TRBJ1-5): DGGITQSPKYLFRKEGQNVTLSCEQNLNHDAMYWYRQDPGQGLRLIYYSQIVNDFQKGDIAEGYSVSREKKESFPLTVTSAQKNPTAFYLCASSPYGQPQHFGDGTRLSIL.

The V gene is TRBV5-5, the J gene TRBJ1-1, with D maybe TRBD1 (5 bases). The germline V and J ends were trimmed by 1 base and 5 bases, with 12 bases remaining between them. This CDR3 is 14 amino acids long. CDR1 is SGHKS and CDR2 is YYEKEE in the germline V gene (reference sequence). In DNA, the CDR3 is TGTGCCAGCAGCTTGCAGGGTTCGCGGACTGAAGCTTTCTTT. Protein: CASSLQGSRTEAFF.

This clonotype came up many times. The chain is built from TRBV28 and TRBJ1-2; D ambiguous. CDR1 is MDHEN, CDR2 SYDVKM, per germline. The CDR3 is 15 residues long. V was cut by 2 bases and J by 4 bases, with 14 bases left in between. The CDR3 nucleotides read TGTGCCAGCAGTTTAAGTTTGGGTAGGCGCTATGGCTACACCTTC. Amino acid sequence: CASSLSLGRRYGYTF.

This clonotype showed up just a few times. The rearrangement joins TRBV7-9 to TRBJ2-1; D is unresolved. Per germline, CDR1 SEHNR and CDR2 FQNEAQ (reference sequence). The CDR3 covers 12 residues. The V end was cut by 5 bases, the J end by 7 bases, with 9 bases between. This CDR3 reads CASSDYRNEQFF. CDR3 nucleotides: TGTGCCAGCAGCGATTACCGGAATGAGCAGTTCTTC. The full variable domain, completed using reference TRBV7-9 and TRBJ2-1, is DTGVSQNPRHKITKRGQNVTFRCDPISEHNRLYWYRQTLGQGPEFLTYFQNEAQLEKSRLLSDRFSAERPKGSFSTLEIQRTEQGDSAMYLCASSDYRNEQFFGPGTRLTVL.

This chain links TRBV10-3 with TRBJ2-7; the D call may be TRBD1 or TRBD2 (5 bases each). Germline V gene lookup returns CDR1 ENHRY and CDR2 SYGVKD. This CDR3 has 15 residues. The V and J ends lost 2 bases and 6 bases respectively, with 17 bases between them. The CDR3 here is CAISESPSPRGEQYF. In DNA, the CDR3 is TGTGCCATCAGTGAGAGTCCTAGCCCGAGGGGCGAGCAGTACTTC.

As concerns this clonotype: A much bigger clone sits one base away, suggesting this may be a read error. The J gene is TRBJ1-1, the V gene TRBV28, with a possible D match to TRBD1 (6 bases). Looked up from germline, CDR1 is MDHEN and CDR2 is SYDVKM. CDR3 length equals 17 residues. Trimming stripped 5 bases from V and 4 bases from J, with 23 bases between. The CDR3 protein is CASSPPGGGRLATEAFF. CDR3 nucleotide sequence: TGTGCCAGCAGTCCCCCTGGGGGGGGCCGCCTGGCCACTGAAGCTTTCTTT.

The V call is TRBV5-6, the J call TRBJ2-5; no reliable D call. The CDR3 runs to 13 residues. CDR1 is SGHDT and CDR2 is YYEEEE in the germline V gene. Trimming stripped 0 bases from V and 4 bases from J, with 7 bases between. Here the CDR3 reads CASSLGNLETQYF. DNA for the CDR3: TGTGCCAGCAGCTTGGGGAATCTAGAGACCCAGTACTTC.

A word on this clonotype: One base away lies a much larger clone, so this may be a sequencing read error. The chain employs TRBV6-2 or TRBV6-3 and TRBJ1-2; perhaps TRBD1 as D (5 bases). The CDR3 contains 13 residues. Germline loops: CDR1 MNHEY, CDR2 SVGEGT. The CDR3 reads CASSLGPTGGCTF. The CDR3 coding sequence is TGTGCCAGCAGCCTGGGACCGACGGGCGGCTGCACCTTC.

This clonotype has only a few counts. V is TRBV4-2 and J is TRBJ1-2; 7 bases are shared with TRBD1. V was clipped by 1 base and J by 1 base; unmatched bases: 3. Per germline, CDR1 LGHNA and CDR2 YNFKEQ. The CDR3 consists of 15 residues. CDR3 residues: CASSQGTGVNYGYTF. As DNA, the CDR3 is TGTGCCAGCAGCCAAGGCACAGGGGTTAACTATGGCTACACCTTC.

In this sample, this clonotype turned up many times. The rearrangement links TRBV27 to TRBJ1-5, with D maybe TRBD1 (5 bases). The germline V gene has CDR1 MNHEY and CDR2 SMNVEV (reference sequence). The CDR3 spans 13 residues. With 2 bases removed from V and 7 bases from J, the gap between germline ends came to 9 bases. The CDR3 reads CASSLIREQPQHF. In nucleotides, the CDR3 is TGTGCCAGCAGTTTAATCAGGGAACAGCCCCAGCATTTT.

The chain carries TRBV28 and TRBJ1-2; no definite D call. CDR3 size: 13 residues. The V gene's germline CDR1 is MDHEN and CDR2 SYDVKM. The germline V and J ends were trimmed by 3 bases and 5 bases, with 10 bases remaining between them. The CDR3 here is CASSFGSAYGYTF. In DNA form, the CDR3 reads TGTGCCAGCAGTTTTGGGTCAGCGTATGGCTACACCTTC.

This sequence joins TRBV20-1 and TRBJ2-5; TRBD1 is a possible D gene (5 bases). V was shortened by 3 bases and J by 1 base, with 9 bases between the two germline ends. Germline assignment: CDR1 DFQATT and CDR2 SNEGSKA (reference sequence). The CDR3 runs 13 residues. CDR3 in amino acids: CSASFQGQETQYF. The DNA for the CDR3 is TGCAGTGCTAGTTTCCAGGGCCAAGAGACCCAGTACTTC.

The rearrangement joins TRBV20-1 to TRBJ1-5; D perhaps matches TRBD1 (6 bases). Looked up from germline, CDR1 is DFQATT and CDR2 is SNEGSKA (reference sequence). Trimming removed 0 bases at V and 2 bases at J, with 8 bases between. The CDR3 extends over 14 amino acids. CDR3 protein: CSARENRGNQPQHF. The CDR3 DNA follows: TGCAGTGCTAGAGAGAACAGGGGCAATCAGCCCCAGCATTTT.

About this clonotype itself: The missing conserved phenylalanine or tryptophan at the end of this CDR3 makes a read error likely. V and J are TRBV28 and TRBJ2-1; no definite D call. This CDR3 has 14 amino acids. Between the trimmed V and J ends, which lost 7 bases and 0 bases, there was a span of 10 bases. CDR1 is MDHEN and CDR2 is SYDVKM in the germline V gene. In nucleotides, the CDR3 is TGTGCCAGCAACATACTGAGCTCCTACAATGAGCAGTTCCTC. As protein: CASNILSSYNEQFL.